The rows below give T cell receptor beta chains drawn from one sample of a study of tumour-infiltrating T cells in Burkitt lymphoma. Generated by immunoSEQ multiplex PCR, the TCRdb table keeps only in-frame clones and is missing some. The table shows 45,000 to 60,000 clones, with around 29% occurring only once. Material for sequencing was tumor tissue. The receptor set was obtained from a human donor with Burkitt lymphoma. CDR3s include the opening cysteine and the closing phenylalanine or tryptophan. Fields, in order: D gene, clone size, V gene, J gene, CDR3 protein, CDR3 DNA. D genes are given only for firm matches. Clone size, where shown, is once, few, many, or a class for clones that have expanded.

D gene: TRBD2
clone size: .
V gene: TRBV6-6
J gene: TRBJ2-4
CDR3 protein: CASSYAGGAKNIQYF
CDR3 DNA: TGTGCCAGCAGTTACGCGGGGGGAGCCAAAAACATTCAGTACTTC

D gene: TRBD1
clone size: .
V gene: TRBV2
J gene: TRBJ2-7
CDR3 protein: CASRLDDRGPYEQYF
CDR3 DNA: TGTGCCAGCAGACTTGACGACAGGGGGCCGTACGAGCAGTACTTC

D gene: .
clone size: once
V gene: TRBV19
J gene: TRBJ1-5
CDR3 protein: CATEANSNQPQHF
CDR3 DNA: TGTGCCACTGAGGCGAATAGCAATCAGCCCCAGCATTTT

D gene: TRBD2
clone size: .
V gene: TRBV30
J gene: TRBJ2-1
CDR3 protein: CAFRPFSGGANEQFF
CDR3 DNA: TGTGCCTTCCGTCCTTTTAGCGGGGGGGCCAATGAGCAGTTCTTC

D gene: TRBD2
clone size: .
V gene: TRBV7-2
J gene: TRBJ2-5
CDR3 protein: CASSFGTSLQETQYF
CDR3 DNA: TGTGCCAGCAGCTTCGGGACTAGCTTGCAAGAGACCCAGTACTTC

D gene: .
clone size: few
V gene: TRBV5-8
J gene: TRBJ2-7
CDR3 protein: CASSWGIFRGYEQYF
CDR3 DNA: TGTGCCAGCAGCTGGGGTATTTTCAGGGGCTACGAGCAGTACTTC

D gene: .
clone size: few
V gene: TRBV5-5
J gene: TRBJ1-1
CDR3 protein: CASSLKLNEAFF
CDR3 DNA: TGTGCCAGCAGCTTGAAGTTGAACGAAGCTTTCTTT

D gene: .
clone size: .
V gene: TRBV5-1
J gene: TRBJ1-2
CDR3 protein: CASSLDTGIFYGYTF
CDR3 DNA: TGCGCCAGCAGCTTAGACACCGGCATCTTCTATGGCTACACCTTC

D gene: .
clone size: .
V gene: TRBV19
J gene: TRBJ2-7
CDR3 protein: CASSIQGSSYEQYF
CDR3 DNA: TGTGCCAGTAGTATCCAGGGGAGCTCCTACGAGCAGTACTTC

D gene: TRBD2
clone size: few
V gene: TRBV29-1
J gene: TRBJ2-5
CDR3 protein: CSVPTSGVETQYF
CDR3 DNA: TGCAGCGTCCCGACTAGCGGGGTTGAGACCCAGTACTTC

D gene: .
clone size: .
V gene: TRBV29-1
J gene: TRBJ1-4
CDR3 protein: CSGTDGRGRKLFF
CDR3 DNA: TGCAGCGGGACCGACGGACGAGGGCGAAAACTGTTTTTT

D gene: TRBD1
clone size: .
V gene: TRBV6-5
J gene: TRBJ1-2
CDR3 protein: CASSYFGTGGPYGYTF
CDR3 DNA: TGTGCCAGCAGTTACTTCGGGACAGGGGGCCCATATGGCTACACCTTC

D gene: .
clone size: few
V gene: TRBV5-1
J gene: TRBJ1-6
CDR3 protein: CASSSPPPSREFNSPLHF
CDR3 DNA: TGCGCCAGCAGCTCGCCTCCCCCCAGCCGGGAGTTCAATTCACCCCTCCACTTT

D gene: .
clone size: .
V gene: TRBV5-5
J gene: TRBJ2-1
CDR3 protein: CASSSVWNEQFF
CDR3 DNA: TGTGCCAGCAGTTCGGTCTGGAATGAGCAGTTCTTC

D gene: TRBD1
clone size: .
V gene: TRBV4-3
J gene: TRBJ2-7
CDR3 protein: CASSHEPTGDEQYF
CDR3 DNA: TGCGCCAGCAGCCATGAACCCACAGGGGACGAGCAGTACTTC

D gene: .
clone size: .
V gene: TRBV11-2
J gene: TRBJ2-4
CDR3 protein: CASSSRTGGIAKNIQYF
CDR3 DNA: TGTGCCAGCAGCTCCAGGACAGGCGGGATAGCCAAAAACATTCAGTACTTC

D gene: .
clone size: .
V gene: TRBV5-1
J gene: TRBJ1-6
CDR3 protein: CASSWDRNSPLHF
CDR3 DNA: TGCGCCAGCAGCTGGGACCGCAATTCACCCCTCCACTTT

D gene: .
clone size: .
V gene: TRBV5-5
J gene: TRBJ2-2
CDR3 protein: CASSFVVTGELFF
CDR3 DNA: TGTGCCAGCAGCTTCGTGGTTACCGGGGAGCTGTTTTTT

D gene: .
clone size: .
V gene: TRBV18
J gene: TRBJ2-5
CDR3 protein: CASSRVRSGSRIYQETQYF
CDR3 DNA: TGTGCCAGCTCACGGGTGCGGTCGGGATCCCGGATCTACCAAGAGACCCAGTACTTC

D gene: .
clone size: few
V gene: TRBV14
J gene: TRBJ1-1
CDR3 protein: CASSLAQGTEAFF
CDR3 DNA: TGTGCCAGCAGCCTAGCACAGGGCACTGAAGCTTTCTTT

D gene: .
clone size: .
V gene: TRBV20-1
J gene: TRBJ2-3
CDR3 protein: CSASRADTQYF
CDR3 DNA: TGCAGTGCTAGCCGTGCAGATACGCAGTATTTT

D gene: .
clone size: .
V gene: TRBV7-2
J gene: TRBJ2-7
CDR3 protein: CASSRETGPYEQYF
CDR3 DNA: TGTGCCAGCAGCCGCGAGACAGGTCCCTACGAGCAGTACTTC

D gene: .
clone size: .
V gene: TRBV7-9
J gene: TRBJ1-1
CDR3 protein: CASSPFPQLGTEAFF
CDR3 DNA: TGTGCCAGCAGCCCGTTTCCACAGCTGGGCACTGAAGCTTTCTTT

D gene: TRBD1
clone size: .
V gene: TRBV7-9
J gene: TRBJ2-7
CDR3 protein: CASSPGTGSLEQYF
CDR3 DNA: TGTGCCAGCAGCCCCGGGACAGGGAGTCTCGAGCAGTACTTC

D gene: .
clone size: few
V gene: TRBV5-4
J gene: TRBJ1-1
CDR3 protein: CASSSPGTQSGTEAFF
CDR3 DNA: TGTGCCAGCAGCTCCCCCGGGACCCAAAGCGGGACTGAAGCTTTCTTT

D gene: .
clone size: .
V gene: TRBV4-3
J gene: TRBJ2-7
CDR3 protein: CASSPSRPPPGEQYF
CDR3 DNA: TGCGCCAGCAGCCCCAGTCGTCCACCCCCTGGCGAGCAATACTTC

D gene: .
clone size: .
V gene: TRBV30
J gene: TRBJ1-5
CDR3 protein: CAWSAWGGDQPQHF
CDR3 DNA: TGTGCCTGGAGCGCCTGGGGGGGGGATCAGCCCCAGCATTTT

D gene: .
clone size: few
V gene: TRBV7-9
J gene: TRBJ2-7
CDR3 protein: CASSPHAAVNSYEQYF
CDR3 DNA: TGTGCCAGCAGCCCCCATGCAGCTGTAAACTCCTACGAGCAGTACTTC

D gene: TRBD2
clone size: few
V gene: TRBV15
J gene: TRBJ2-5
CDR3 protein: CATSRAGGIEETQYF
CDR3 DNA: TGTGCCACCAGCAGAGCGGGAGGGATTGAAGAGACCCAGTACTTC

D gene: .
clone size: .
V gene: TRBV9
J gene: TRBJ2-7
CDR3 protein: CASSVSRAPPYEQYF
CDR3 DNA: TGTGCCAGCAGCGTAAGCCGGGCGCCCCCCTACGAGCAGTACTTC

D gene: TRBD1
clone size: few
V gene: TRBV2
J gene: TRBJ1-6
CDR3 protein: CATGTDQSPLHF
CDR3 DNA: TGTGCCACCGGGACAGACCAATCACCCCTCCACTTT

D gene: .
clone size: .
V gene: TRBV7-9
J gene: TRBJ2-1
CDR3 protein: CASSLRDNEQFF
CDR3 DNA: TGTGCCAGCAGCTTAAGGGACAATGAGCAGTTCTTC

D gene: .
clone size: .
V gene: TRBV15
J gene: TRBJ1-6
CDR3 protein: CATRSSYNSPLHF
CDR3 DNA: TGTGCCACAAGGAGCTCCTATAATTCACCCCTCCACTTT

D gene: .
clone size: .
V gene: TRBV4-3
J gene: TRBJ1-1
CDR3 protein: CASSQDHAYTEAFF
CDR3 DNA: TGCGCCAGCAGCCAAGATCATGCGTACACTGAAGCTTTCTTT

D gene: .
clone size: few
V gene: TRBV2
J gene: TRBJ1-1
CDR3 protein: CASSEWGPVGEAFF
CDR3 DNA: TGTGCCAGCAGTGAATGGGGGCCAGTCGGTGAAGCTTTCTTT

D gene: .
clone size: once
V gene: TRBV19
J gene: TRBJ1-2
CDR3 protein: CATRQVDYGYTF
CDR3 DNA: TGTGCCACTCGACAGGTGGACTATGGCTACACCTTC

D gene: .
clone size: .
V gene: TRBV13
J gene: TRBJ1-1
CDR3 protein: CASSLQGRGDTEAFF
CDR3 DNA: TGTGCCAGCAGCTTACAGGGGCGAGGGGACACTGAAGCTTTCTTT

D gene: .
clone size: .
V gene: TRBV6-6
J gene: TRBJ1-1
CDR3 protein: CASRPTETNTEAFF
CDR3 DNA: TGTGCCAGCAGACCGACGGAGACGAACACTGAAGCTTTCTTT

D gene: .
clone size: .
V gene: TRBV5-4
J gene: TRBJ1-6
CDR3 protein: CASSLARGLNSPLHF
CDR3 DNA: TGTGCCAGCAGCTTGGCCCGGGGGCTTAATTCACCCCTCCACTTT

D gene: .
clone size: few
V gene: TRBV5-6
J gene: TRBJ1-4
CDR3 protein: CASSLQGLLREKLFF
CDR3 DNA: TGTGCCAGCAGCCTTCAGGGCCTACTGAGAGAAAAACTGTTTTTT

D gene: TRBD1
clone size: .
V gene: TRBV7-3
J gene: TRBJ2-3
CDR3 protein: CASSAGTAPTDTQYF
CDR3 DNA: TGTGCCAGCAGCGCCGGGACAGCACCCACAGATACGCAGTATTTT

D gene: .
clone size: .
V gene: TRBV19
J gene: TRBJ2-6
CDR3 protein: CASSIGRARGANVLTF
CDR3 DNA: TGTGCCAGTAGTATAGGGCGGGCGCGAGGGGCCAACGTCCTGACTTTC

D gene: TRBD2
clone size: few
V gene: TRBV27
J gene: TRBJ2-2
CDR3 protein: CASRLAGGTGELFF
CDR3 DNA: TGTGCCAGCCGACTAGCGGGGGGCACCGGGGAGCTGTTTTTT

D gene: .
clone size: .
V gene: TRBV18
J gene: TRBJ1-5
CDR3 protein: CASSLGTGEPQHF
CDR3 DNA: TGTGCCAGCTCACTAGGGACTGGGGAACCCCAGCATTTT

D gene: TRBD1
clone size: once
V gene: TRBV5-1
J gene: TRBJ2-7
CDR3 protein: CASSLGTGVTYEQYF
CDR3 DNA: TGCGCCAGCAGCTTGGGTACAGGGGTCACCTACGAGCAGTACTTC

D gene: .
clone size: .
V gene: TRBV7-2
J gene: TRBJ2-3
CDR3 protein: CASSVGLDRSTDTQYF
CDR3 DNA: TGTGCCAGCAGCGTGGGTTTGGACAGAAGCACAGATACGCAGTATTTT